The rows below give T cell receptor beta chains drawn from one sample of a study of early T cells in non-severe SARS-CoV-2 infection. TCRdb passed the 5' RACE reads through MiXCR, listing each CDR3 protein once. Here the sample spans around 55,000 distinct CDR3 sequences, approximately 13% being singletons. The sample taken for sequencing was whole blood. These receptors were obtained from an adult who was a healthcare worker with PCR-confirmed SARS-CoV-2 infection or an uninfected control (not recorded which). The CDR3 runs from the conserved cysteine through the conserved F or W. Each record gives: CDR3 DNA, CDR3 protein, D gene, clone size, V gene, J gene. A D gene is named only where the DNA matches it firmly. Part of the rows lack a size; the others show once, few, many or a class for expanded clones.

CDR3nt: TGTGCCAGCAGCCCCCCCTTTGGTACGCAGTATTTT; CDR3aa: CASSPPFGTQYF; d_gene: NA; abundance: few; v_gene: TRBV7-2; j_gene: TRBJ2-3
CDR3nt: TGTGCCAGCTGGGAGAGGGGCCCGAACACTGAAGCTTTCTTT; CDR3aa: CASWERGPNTEAFF; d_gene: NA; abundance: many; v_gene: TRBV6-2/TRBV6-3; j_gene: TRBJ1-1
CDR3nt: TGCAGTGGTAGTTTCGAGTCCTACGAGCAGTACTTC; CDR3aa: CSGSFESYEQYF; d_gene: NA; abundance: many; v_gene: TRBV20-1; j_gene: TRBJ2-7
CDR3nt: TGTGCCAGCAGTTACGTAGGGGAAGGCACAGATACGCAGTATTTT; CDR3aa: CASSYVGEGTDTQYF; d_gene: NA; abundance: few; v_gene: TRBV6-6; j_gene: TRBJ2-3
CDR3nt: TGTGCCAGTAGTATGCCGGGGGCCGAGCAGTACTTC; CDR3aa: CASSMPGAEQYF; d_gene: NA; abundance: many; v_gene: TRBV19; j_gene: TRBJ2-7
CDR3nt: TGTGCCAGCAGTAGAACTACAGGCCCTTTTTCAACTGAAGCTTTCTTT; CDR3aa: CASSRTTGPFSTEAFF; d_gene: NA; abundance: few; v_gene: TRBV2; j_gene: TRBJ1-1
CDR3nt: TGTGCCAGTAGTCCCTGGTGGGCCAGGAATGAGCAGTTCTTC; CDR3aa: CASSPWWARNEQFF; d_gene: NA; abundance: many; v_gene: TRBV19; j_gene: TRBJ2-1
CDR3nt: TGTGCCAGCAGTTTCTCACAGGGTAGAAACACTGAAGCTTTCTTT; CDR3aa: CASSFSQGRNTEAFF; d_gene: NA; abundance: few; v_gene: TRBV12-3/TRBV12-4; j_gene: TRBJ1-1
CDR3nt: TGTGCCAGCAGTTTAGGGGACAGTTGGACCCAGTACTTC; CDR3aa: CASSLGDSWTQYF; d_gene: TRBD1; abundance: NA; v_gene: TRBV12-3/TRBV12-4; j_gene: TRBJ2-5
CDR3nt: TGCAGTGCTAGAGATGGGAATGAGCAGTTCTTC; CDR3aa: CSARDGNEQFF; d_gene: NA; abundance: NA; v_gene: TRBV20-1; j_gene: TRBJ2-1
CDR3nt: TGCAGTGCTCTTACGTCCCCAGTATACAATGAGCAGTTCTTC; CDR3aa: CSALTSPVYNEQFF; d_gene: NA; abundance: many; v_gene: TRBV20-1; j_gene: TRBJ2-1
CDR3nt: TGTGCCAGCAGCTCATCTAACCTTACTAGCGGGTCCTACAATGAGCAGTTCTTC; CDR3aa: CASSSSNLTSGSYNEQFF; d_gene: TRBD2; abundance: NA; v_gene: TRBV13; j_gene: TRBJ2-1
CDR3nt: TGTGCCAGCAGCCTATCCAGTCTTGGCTACACCTTC; CDR3aa: CASSLSSLGYTF; d_gene: NA; abundance: few; v_gene: TRBV7-2; j_gene: TRBJ1-2
CDR3nt: TGTGCCAGCAGCTTGGAGCAGCGGAACTATGGCTACACCTTC; CDR3aa: CASSLEQRNYGYTF; d_gene: NA; abundance: NA; v_gene: TRBV5-6; j_gene: TRBJ1-2
CDR3nt: TGTGCCAGCAGTTTTGGGACTAGGGTATCGTGGGGGCCGACCCAGTACTTC; CDR3aa: CASSFGTRVSWGPTQYF; d_gene: TRBD2; abundance: many; v_gene: TRBV12-3/TRBV12-4; j_gene: TRBJ2-5
CDR3nt: TGTGCCATCGCGAGGGTGTCCTACAATGAGCAGTTCTTC; CDR3aa: CAIARVSYNEQFF; d_gene: NA; abundance: many; v_gene: TRBV10-3; j_gene: TRBJ2-1
CDR3nt: TGTGCCAGCAGCTTACTGGGAACTGAAGAGACCCAGTACTTC; CDR3aa: CASSLLGTEETQYF; d_gene: NA; abundance: few; v_gene: TRBV7-2; j_gene: TRBJ2-5